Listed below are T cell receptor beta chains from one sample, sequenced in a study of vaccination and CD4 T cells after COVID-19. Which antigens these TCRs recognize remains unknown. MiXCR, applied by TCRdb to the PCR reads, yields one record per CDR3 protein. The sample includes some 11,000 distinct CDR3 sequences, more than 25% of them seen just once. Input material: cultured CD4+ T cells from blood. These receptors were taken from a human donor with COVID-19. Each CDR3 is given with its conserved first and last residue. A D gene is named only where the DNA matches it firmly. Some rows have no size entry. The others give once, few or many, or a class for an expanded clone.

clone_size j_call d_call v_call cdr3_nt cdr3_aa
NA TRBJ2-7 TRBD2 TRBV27 TGTGCCAGCCACGGGGGGGCGAGCGAGCAGTACTTC CASHGGASEQYF
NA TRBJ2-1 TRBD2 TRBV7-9 TGTGCCAGCAGCCTTCTGGGGGGGGTCAACAATGAGCAGTTCTTC CASSLLGGVNNEQFF
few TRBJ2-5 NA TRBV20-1 TGCAGTGCTAGACGGGGGGCCTCAGTGGAGACCCAGTACTTC CSARRGASVETQYF
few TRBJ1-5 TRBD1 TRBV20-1 TGCAGTGCTAGTTCCGACAGGGGGACCTCGGCCCAGCATTTT CSASSDRGTSAQHF
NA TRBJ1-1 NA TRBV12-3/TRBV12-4 TGTGCCAGCAGTCAGACTAGGGAAGCTTTCTTT CASSQTREAFF
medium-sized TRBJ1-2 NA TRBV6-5 TGTGCCAGCAGTTACTCGGGCGGGGGGCTGGCTGGCTACACCTTC CASSYSGGGLAGYTF
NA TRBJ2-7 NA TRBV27 TGTGCCAGCAGCCAACGTGGCTCCTACGAGCAGTACTTC CASSQRGSYEQYF
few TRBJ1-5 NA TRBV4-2 TGTGCCAGCAGCCTGGGGGGTGAGGCCGGCCAGCCCCAGCATTTT CASSLGGEAGQPQHF
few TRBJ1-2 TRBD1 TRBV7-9 TGTGCCAGCAGCTTAGAGTTCGGGTTCGCAGGGGGCGGTGGGGACTATGGCTACACCTTC CASSLEFGFAGGGGDYGYTF
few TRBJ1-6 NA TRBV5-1 TGCGCCAGCAGCCACGGACCCCGGGATTCACCCCTCCACTTT CASSHGPRDSPLHF
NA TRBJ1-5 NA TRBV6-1 TGTGCCAGCAGTGGAAGTATCGGCAATCAGCCCCAGCATTTT CASSGSIGNQPQHF
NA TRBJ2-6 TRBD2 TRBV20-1 TGCAGTGCTGGGCTGGGCGGGGGACTCTCTGGGGCCAACGTCCTGACTTTC CSAGLGGGLSGANVLTF
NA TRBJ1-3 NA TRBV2 TGTGCCAGCAGTGATGAGGGATCTGGAAACACCATATATTTT CASSDEGSGNTIYF
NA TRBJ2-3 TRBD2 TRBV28 TGTGCCAGCAGCGTGGCGGGGGTTACCACAGATACGCAGTATTTT CASSVAGVTTDTQYF